The present T cell receptor beta chain was sequenced within a study of blood T cell repertoires in COVID-19. Looking at the study overall: The samples span acute and convalescent COVID-19 from the United States, Italy and Spain. T cells, B-cell-depleted T cells, or PBMCs provided the cDNA or gDNA that served as material.

Unmatched junction bases numbered 9, after V lost 5 bases and J lost 5 bases. The CDR3 covers 16 residues. Germline loops: CDR1 LGHNT, CDR2 FRNRAP. Only a few counts were recorded for this clone. In the authors' methods: Quantification of nucleated cells was approximated via reference gene primer amplification. Here immunoSEQ multiplex PCR was the method, and the copy in TCRdb shows in-frame clones only, minus some. V, J and clone size reflect that table, while D and trimming were determined from the DNA. The sample has over 120,000 clones, 84% seen once; the top ten hold 35% to 55%. The rearrangement links TRBV12-5 to TRBJ2-5; TRBD2 agrees at 12 bases. The sample taken for sequencing was peripheral blood. The receptor's source is a human donor in a cohort sampled during active COVID-19. The CDR3 is CASGRETSGRRETQYF. The DNA of the CDR3 is TGTGCTAGTGGTCGAGAGACTAGCGGGAGACGGGAGACCCAGTACTTC.